One sample yielded the 17 T cell receptor beta chains listed below, sequenced in a study of Ad26.COV2.S vaccination and SARS-CoV-2 variants. TCRdb's copy holds only in-frame clones and misses some; the assay was immunoSEQ multiplex PCR. Seen here are hundreds of thousands of clones, 70% to 90% observed once, and the top ten hold about 3.3%. Sample treatment: 15 to 20 received Ad26.COV2.S at low or high dose, single or two shots; about 5 received placebo; per-sample allocation not given. Sampling was done on day 63 after the first vaccine or placebo injection. The specimen was peripheral blood, collected in a trial of Ad26.COV2.S vaccine versus placebo. These receptors were obtained from a person aged 18-65 years who received the Ad26.COV2.S COVID-19 vaccine or a placebo.

V is TRBV2 and J is TRBJ2-1; 7 bases match TRBD2. Losses at the gene ends were 7 bases for V and 0 bases for J; bases not matched to a gene: 3. Germline V gene lookup returns CDR1 SNHLY and CDR2 FYNNEI. The CDR3 totals 14 residues. The CDR3 nucleotides read TGTGCCAGCAAGCCGGGAGGCTCCTACAATGAGCAGTTCTTC. Translating it yields CASKPGGSYNEQFF.

This chain connects TRBV21-1 to TRBJ2-3; the table's D gene call, TRBD2, was not cross checked with the DNA. TRBV21-1 is termed a pseudogene. CDR3 size: 19 residues. CDR3: CASSKVGGSGGSSTDTQYF. Here the CDR3 DNA reads TGTGCCAGCAGCAAAGTAGGTGGGAGCGGGGGATCTAGCACAGATACGCAGTATTTT.

This clone occurred once. The V gene is TRBV18, the J gene TRBJ1-3; D remains ambiguous. Trimming removed 1 base at V and 0 bases at J, with 10 bases between. The CDR3 contains 16 residues. Looked up from germline, CDR1 is KGHSH and CDR2 is LQKENI. CDR3 in amino acids: CASSPRRSFSGNTIYF. The CDR3 bases are TGTGCCAGCTCACCACGACGGTCTTTCTCTGGAAACACCATATATTTT.

The genes are TRBV19 and TRBJ2-2, with 8 bases lining up with TRBD1. This CDR3 region has 16 residues. CDR1 LNHDA and CDR2 SQIVND come from the germline V gene (reference sequence). V shed 5 bases and J 0 bases; nucleotides not matched to a gene: 5. The CDR3 sequence: CASSGEQGANTGELFF. The CDR3, as DNA: TGTGCCAGTAGTGGAGAACAGGGGGCGAACACCGGGGAGCTGTTTTTT.

The CDR3 nucleotides read TGTGCCAGCAGTTCCTCCGGGACAGGGATCTACGAGCAGTACTTC. This gives the protein CASSSSGTGIYEQYF. The chain combines TRBV28 with TRBJ2-7, with 9 bases fitting TRBD1. The V segment lost 4 bases and the J segment 3 bases; nucleotides outside the gene matches: 7. Germline CDR1 and CDR2: MDHEN and SYDVKM. The CDR3 totals 15 residues.

The rearrangement joins TRBV28 to TRBJ2-2, with 8 bases fitting TRBD2. After removal of 7 bases from V and 3 bases from J, the junction contained 4 bases not matched to a gene. The CDR3 length is 14 residues. The germline V gene has CDR1 MDHEN and CDR2 SYDVKM. The CDR3 DNA is TGTGCCAGCACGGTGACTAGCGACACCGGGGAGCTGTTTTTT. It encodes CASTVTSDTGELFF. The variable domain in full, with the rest retrieved from reference TRBV28 and TRBJ2-2, is DVKVTQSSRYLVKRTGEKVFLECVQDMDHENMFWYRQDPGLGLRLIYFSYDVKMKEKGDIPEGYSVSREKKERFSLILESASTNQTSMYLCASTVTSDTGELFFGEGSRLTVL.

The chain uses TRBV9 and TRBJ2-1; 7 nucleotides match TRBD1. V was clipped by 0 bases and J by 4 bases; unmatched bases: 4. The CDR3 covers 15 residues. Germline CDR1 reads SGDLS; CDR2 reads YYNGEE. The CDR3 loop is CASSVVGQTYNEQFF. The CDR3 DNA is TGTGCCAGCAGCGTAGTGGGACAGACTTACAATGAGCAGTTCTTC.

This chain connects TRBV19 to TRBJ2-7, with D possibly matching TRBD2 (6 bases). The germline V gene encodes CDR1 LNHDA and CDR2 SQIVND (reference sequence). Trimming took off 6 bases at V and 0 bases at J, with 12 bases between the two ends. The CDR3 extends over 14 amino acids. CDR3 in amino acids: CASRGRESSYEQYF. In nucleotides, the CDR3 is TGTGCCAGTAGAGGGCGGGAAAGCTCCTACGAGCAGTACTTC.

The chain couples TRBV18 to TRBJ1-4, with D uncertain. The CDR3 covers 17 residues. Deletions cut 4 bases from V and 3 bases from J, with 18 bases between. Germline lookup yields CDR1 KGHSH and CDR2 LQKENI. The CDR3 is CASSLNTAVGSNEKLFF. CDR3 coding DNA: TGTGCCAGCTCACTAAATACAGCGGTCGGTTCTAATGAAAAACTGTTTTTT.

The rearrangement links TRBV5-6 to TRBJ2-7; D perhaps matches TRBD2 (5 bases). Per germline, CDR1 SGHDT and CDR2 YYEEEE. V was shortened by 0 bases and J by 0 bases, with 19 bases between the two germline ends. The CDR3 contains 18 residues. The CDR3 spells CASSLVFNPRDYSYEQYF. The CDR3 DNA follows: TGTGCCAGCAGCTTGGTATTCAACCCCCGGGATTACTCCTACGAGCAGTACTTC.

This clone is a singleton in its sample. This chain uses TRBV27 with TRBJ2-1; D perhaps matches TRBD1 (6 bases). Germline V gene sequence: CDR1 MNHEY, CDR2 SMNVEV (reference sequence). V gave up 5 bases and J gave up 0 bases, with 14 bases separating them. The CDR3 runs to 16 residues. For the CDR3, the DNA is TGTGCCAGCAGTCCAGGGGCAGCTAGCTCCTACAATGAGCAGTTCTTC. Its translation is CASSPGAASSYNEQFF.

The chain employs TRBV5-1 and TRBJ1-1; 9 positions agree with TRBD1. From germline, CDR1 is SGHRS and CDR2 YFSETQ. CDR3 length: 16 amino acids. The V and J ends lost 3 bases and 0 bases, in that order; junction bases with no gene match: 6. CDR3 bases: TGCGCCAGCAGCTGGGACAGGGCGGGAGTGAACACTGAAGCTTTCTTT. Its protein product is CASSWDRAGVNTEAFF.

The chain combines TRBV10-1 with TRBJ2-1; D gene uncertain. This CDR3 has 12 amino acids. The germline gives CDR1 WNHNN, CDR2 SYGVQD (reference sequence). With 4 bases removed from V and 10 bases from J, the gap between germline ends came to 11 bases. DNA for the CDR3: TGCGCCAGCAGTGGACTGACGCGCGAGCAGTTCTTC. As protein: CASSGLTREQFF.

The J gene is TRBJ2-1, the V gene TRBV7-6, with TRBD2 as a possible D gene (5 bases). The CDR3 runs 16 residues. V was trimmed by 0 bases and J by 4 bases, leaving 13 bases between them. Looked up from germline, CDR1 is SGHVS and CDR2 is FNYEAQ. The CDR3 DNA reads as TGTGCCAGCAGCTTAGCGGGAGAGGCCCTATACAATGAGCAGTTCTTC. Translated, it gives CASSLAGEALYNEQFF.

This chain joins TRBV4-1 and TRBJ1-5; TRBD1 agrees at 8 bases. Per the germline V gene, CDR1 is MGHRA and CDR2 is YSYEKL. This CDR3 comprises 15 residues. V was clipped by 5 bases and J by 6 bases; unmatched bases: 9. DNA of the CDR3: TGCGCCAGCAGCTCCGAGACAGGGGCGGGTCAGCCCCAGCATTTT. Protein sequence: CASSSETGAGQPQHF.

CDR3 residues: CASSSRDKPNTGELFF. In DNA, the CDR3 is TGTGCCAGCAGTTCACGAGACAAACCGAACACCGGGGAGCTGTTTTTT. The rearrangement joins TRBV6-5 to TRBJ2-2; D is uncertain. The CDR3 is made up of 16 amino acids. The V and J ends lost 4 bases and 0 bases respectively, with 12 bases between them. Germline lookup yields CDR1 MNHEY and CDR2 SVGAGI.

The chain has TRBV28 and TRBJ1-5; D call uncertain. V was clipped by 8 bases and J by 6 bases, with 11 bases between them. CDR3 length equals 12 residues. Germline V gene data show CDR1 as MDHEN and CDR2 as SYDVKM. DNA of the CDR3: TGTGCCAGCCTCTTATTAGGTCAGCCCCAGCATTTT. This translates into CASLLLGQPQHF.